One and the same sample provided the 11 T cell receptor beta chains below, sequenced in a study of T cells after yellow fever vaccination. TCRdb used MiXCR to reprocess the 5' RACE reads, holding one entry per CDR3 protein. Of tens of thousands of distinct CDR3 sequences in the sample, 13% were seen once. The sequences come from CD8+ T cells not binding an NS4B(214-222) dextramer, sorted from PBMCs, collected more than 20 days after the first yellow fever vaccination. These receptors were taken from a man aged 18 to 30 who received the YFV17D yellow fever vaccine.

This clonotype was seen a few times. J is TRBJ2-1 and V is TRBV25-1; D is undetermined. The CDR3 is 11 residues long. Looked up from germline, CDR1 is MGHDK and CDR2 is SYGVNS. With 4 bases removed from V and 6 bases from J, the gap between germline ends came to 4 bases. The CDR3 protein is CASSGANEQFF. The CDR3 DNA reads as TGTGCCAGCAGTGGGGCCAATGAGCAGTTCTTC.

This clonotype was counted a few times. This rearrangement joins TRBV11-2 to TRBJ2-3, with D perhaps TRBD2 (5 bases). The ends were cut back, 4 bases at V and 3 bases at J, with 17 bases in the middle. Germline V gene lookup returns CDR1 SGHAT and CDR2 FQNNGV. The CDR3 contains 16 residues. CDR3 in amino acids: CASSSYSLGGTDTQYF. The CDR3 DNA follows: TGTGCCAGCAGCTCTTATTCCCTAGGAGGTACAGATACGCAGTATTTT.

There are a few counts of this clonotype. This chain links TRBV3-1 with TRBJ2-1; the D is unclear. The CDR3 spans 14 residues. Trimming took 4 bases from V and 0 from J, leaving 7 bases between them. Germline V gene sequence: CDR1 LGHDT, CDR2 YNNKEL (reference sequence). For the CDR3, the DNA is TGTGCCAGCAGCCCGAAGAGCTCCTACAATGAGCAGTTCTTC. Amino acids: CASSPKSSYNEQFF.

The chain links TRBV4-3 to TRBJ2-7, with D possibly being TRBD1 (6 bases). This CDR3 is 14 amino acids long. Germline V gene data show CDR1 as LGHNA and CDR2 as YSLEER. The germline V and J ends were trimmed by 0 bases and 2 bases, with 8 bases remaining between them. The DNA for the CDR3 is TGCGCCAGCAGCCAAGAAAGGGACACCTACGAGCAGTACGTC. It specifies CASSQERDTYEQYV.

This clonotype was observed a handful of times. The chain couples TRBV19 to TRBJ2-2, with a tentative D call TRBD1 (5 bases). The germline gives CDR1 LNHDA, CDR2 SQIVND (reference sequence). The V and J ends lost 4 bases and 6 bases respectively, with 12 bases between them. There are 14 residues in the CDR3. CDR3 residues: CASSTGLWAGELFF. Here the CDR3 DNA reads TGTGCCAGTAGTACAGGGTTATGGGCCGGGGAGCTGTTTTTT. Based on the CDR3 plus reference TRBV19 and TRBJ2-2, the full variable domain is DGGITQSPKYLFRKEGQNVTLSCEQNLNHDAMYWYRQDPGQGLRLIYYSQIVNDFQKGDIAEGYSVSREKKESFPLTVTSAQKNPTAFYLCASSTGLWAGELFFGEGSRLTVL.

The CDR3 spells CSVGIAGDYGYTF. CDR3 nucleotides: TGCAGCGTTGGTATCGCGGGGGACTATGGCTACACCTTC. This rearrangement joins TRBV29-1 to TRBJ1-2, with a weak D call TRBD1 (5 bases). The CDR3 spans 13 residues. Trimming shortened V by 4 bases and J by 3 bases, and 12 bases separated the two germline ends. CDR1 SQVTM and CDR2 ANQGSEA come from the germline V gene.

This clonotype was seen a handful of times. The chain uses TRBV12-3 or TRBV12-4 and TRBJ2-3, with D unclear. CDR3 length: 14 amino acids. The V end was cut by 6 bases, the J end by 5 bases, with 15 bases between. CDR3 coding DNA: TGTGCCAGCAGACAATTTCACGCCCAAGATACGCAGTATTTT. Its translation: CASRQFHAQDTQYF.

This clonotype was observed a few times. This rearrangement joins TRBV5-1 to TRBJ2-7, with 9 bases fitting TRBD2. This CDR3 is built from 13 residues. The germline CDR1 and CDR2 sequences are SGHRS and YFSETQ. The V gene end was trimmed by 8 bases and the J gene end by 7 bases; junction bases not matched to a gene: 10. The CDR3 DNA sequence: TGCGCCAGGTTAGCGGGGGTGAACAGTGAGCAGTACGTC. As protein: CARLAGVNSEQYV.

This clonotype was found a few times. The CDR3 sequence is CASRISPSDHNEQFF. DNA for the CDR3: TGTGCCAGCAGGATTAGCCCTAGCGATCACAATGAGCAGTTCTTC. The V and J genes are TRBV6-5 and TRBJ2-1; weak D call: TRBD2 (6 bases). V was pared by 6 bases and J by 5 bases, with 17 bases between. The CDR3 is made up of 15 amino acids. Germline-derived CDR1 and CDR2 are MNHEY and SVGAGI.

This clonotype was recorded a few times. The chain combines TRBV2 with TRBJ1-5; unclear D gene. This CDR3 region has 15 residues. The ends were cut back, 7 bases at V and 2 bases at J, with 15 bases in the middle. The V gene's germline CDR1 is SNHLY and CDR2 FYNNEI. In nucleotides, the CDR3 is TGTGCCAGCATCCCTTCACAGTATGGCAATCAGCCCCAGCATTTT. Its translation: CASIPSQYGNQPQHF.

The rearrangement uses TRBV6-1 and TRBJ1-4, with TRBD1 matching 8 bases. V lost 6 bases and J lost 3; bases outside the gene matches: 12. From germline, CDR1 is MNHNS and CDR2 SASEGT. The CDR3 loop spans 17 amino acids. CDR3 bases: TGTGCCAGCAGACCTGACAGGGGCGCATGGTCTAATGAAAAACTGTTTTTT. Encoded protein: CASRPDRGAWSNEKLFF.